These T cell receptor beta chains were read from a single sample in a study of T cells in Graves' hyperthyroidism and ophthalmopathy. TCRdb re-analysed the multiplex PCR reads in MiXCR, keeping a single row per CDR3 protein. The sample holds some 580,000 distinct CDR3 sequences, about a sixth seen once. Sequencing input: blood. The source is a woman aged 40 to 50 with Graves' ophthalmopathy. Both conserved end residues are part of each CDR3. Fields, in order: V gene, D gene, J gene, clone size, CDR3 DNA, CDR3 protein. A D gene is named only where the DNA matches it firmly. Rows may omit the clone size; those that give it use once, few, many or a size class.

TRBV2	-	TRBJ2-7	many	TGTGCCAGCAGTGAAATTCGCGAGCAGTACTTC	CASSEIREQYF
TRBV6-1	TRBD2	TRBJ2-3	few	TGTGCCAGCAACCCACTAGCGGAGCGAACAGATACGCAGTATTTT	CASNPLAERTDTQYF
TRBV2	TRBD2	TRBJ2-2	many	TGTGCCAGCAGCGGGGGGTGGTCCGGCGGGGAGCTGTTTTTT	CASSGGWSGGELFF
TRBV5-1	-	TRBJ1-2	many	TGCGCCAGCAGCCCGGCCCCGGGCGAGTGGAACTATGGCTACACCTTC	CASSPAPGEWNYGYTF
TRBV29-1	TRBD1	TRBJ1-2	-	TGCAGCGTTGAAGCCGGACAGGGAAAATATGGCTACACCTTC	CSVEAGQGKYGYTF
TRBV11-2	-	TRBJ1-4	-	TGTGCCAGCAGCTTAGTCGGGACGGCCCTGTTTTTT	CASSLVGTALFF
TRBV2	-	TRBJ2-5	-	TGTGCCAGCAGTGCGACACGACAAGAGACCCAGTACTTC	CASSATRQETQYF
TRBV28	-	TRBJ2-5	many	TGTGCCAGCGGCCCGGGAGACACCCAGTACTTC	CASGPGDTQYF
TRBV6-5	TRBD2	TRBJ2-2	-	TGTGCCAGCAGTTCGGGACTAGCGGGAGTAGCCGGGGAGCTGTTTTTT	CASSSGLAGVAGELFF
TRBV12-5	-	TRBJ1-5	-	TGTGCTAGTGGTTTGGTACTCTTCGGGCAGGAGAGGCACCAGCCCCAGCATTTT	CASGLVLFGQERHQPQHF
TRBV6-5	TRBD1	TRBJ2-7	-	TGTGCCAGCAGTTCCCAAGGGGACAGGGGGGTCTACGAGCAGTACTTC	CASSSQGDRGVYEQYF
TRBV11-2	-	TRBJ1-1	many	TGTGCCACCGCCTTCGGACACGGGGCTTTCTTT	CATAFGHGAFF
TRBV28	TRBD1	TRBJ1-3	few	TGTGCCAGCAGTTCCCCCGACAGGGGAGGATACACCATATATTTT	CASSSPDRGGYTIYF
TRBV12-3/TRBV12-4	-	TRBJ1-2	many	TGTGCCAGCAGTTTAGTCCCGAGGGTTGGCTACACCTTC	CASSLVPRVGYTF
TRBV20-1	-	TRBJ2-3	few	TGCAGTGCTTTGACACATTCCACAGATACGCAGTATTTT	CSALTHSTDTQYF
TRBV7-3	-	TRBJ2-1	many	TGTGCCAGCAGCCAAGGGGGACAAGGTAATGAGCAGTTCTTC	CASSQGGQGNEQFF
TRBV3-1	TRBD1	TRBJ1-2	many	TGTGCCAGCAGCCAAGAACCAGGGGGCGAATGCTACACCTTC	CASSQEPGGECYTF
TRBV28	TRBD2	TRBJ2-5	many	TGTGCCAGCAGTCCCCCTCGGACTAGCGGAGGGATACGGCTACCATACTTC	CASSPPRTSGGIRLPYF
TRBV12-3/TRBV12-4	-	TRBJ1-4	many	TGTGCCAGCAGTAGGGACCGTAATGAAAAACTGTTTTTT	CASSRDRNEKLFF
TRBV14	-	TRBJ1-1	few	TGTGCCAGCAGCCAAGCCGGACAGAACCGGAACACTGAAGCTTTCTTT	CASSQAGQNRNTEAFF
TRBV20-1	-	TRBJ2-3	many	TGCAGTGCGAGGTGGGATACGCAGTATTTT	CSARWDTQYF
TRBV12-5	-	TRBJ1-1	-	TGTGATAGTGGTTTGGTACGGAGGGCTGAAGCTTTCTTT	CDSGLVRRAEAFF
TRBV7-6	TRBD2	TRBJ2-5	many	TGTGCCAGCAGCTTGAGCGGGGGGGCCCGAGAGACCCAGTACTTC	CASSLSGGARETQYF